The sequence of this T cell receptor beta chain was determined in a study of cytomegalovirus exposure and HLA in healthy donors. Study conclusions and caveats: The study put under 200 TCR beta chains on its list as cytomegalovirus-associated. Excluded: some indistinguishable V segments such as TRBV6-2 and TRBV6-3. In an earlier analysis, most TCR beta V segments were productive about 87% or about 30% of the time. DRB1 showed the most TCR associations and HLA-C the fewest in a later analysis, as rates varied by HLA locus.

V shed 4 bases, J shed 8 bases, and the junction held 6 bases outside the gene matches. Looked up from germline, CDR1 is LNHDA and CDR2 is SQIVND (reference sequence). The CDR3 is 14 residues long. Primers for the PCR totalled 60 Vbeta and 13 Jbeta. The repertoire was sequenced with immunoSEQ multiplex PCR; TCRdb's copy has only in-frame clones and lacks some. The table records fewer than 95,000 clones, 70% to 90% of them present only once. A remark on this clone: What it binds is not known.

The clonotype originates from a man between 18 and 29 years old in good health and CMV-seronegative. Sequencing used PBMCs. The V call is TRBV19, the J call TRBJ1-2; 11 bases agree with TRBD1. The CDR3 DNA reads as TGTGCCAGTAGTACAGGACAGGGGGCGCGGGGCTACACCTTC. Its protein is CASSTGQGARGYTF.